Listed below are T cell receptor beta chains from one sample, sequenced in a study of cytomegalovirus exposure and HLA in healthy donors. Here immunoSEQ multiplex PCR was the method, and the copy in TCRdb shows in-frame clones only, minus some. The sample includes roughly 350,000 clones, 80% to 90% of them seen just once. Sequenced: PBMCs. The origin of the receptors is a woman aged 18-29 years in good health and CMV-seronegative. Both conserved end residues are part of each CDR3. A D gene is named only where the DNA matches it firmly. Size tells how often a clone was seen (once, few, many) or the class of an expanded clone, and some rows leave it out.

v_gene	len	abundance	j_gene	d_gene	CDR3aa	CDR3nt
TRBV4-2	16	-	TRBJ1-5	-	CASSQVALYSNQPQHF	TGTGCCAGCAGCCAAGTCGCTCTCTATAGCAATCAGCCCCAGCATTTT
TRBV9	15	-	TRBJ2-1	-	CASSVAHGEMNEQFF	TGTGCCAGCAGCGTAGCGCACGGGGAGATGAATGAGCAGTTCTTC
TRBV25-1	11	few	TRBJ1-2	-	CAGDYVTGYTF	TGTGCCGGGGACTACGTGACAGGCTACACCTTC
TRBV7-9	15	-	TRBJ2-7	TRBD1	CASSHRDREAYEQYF	TGTGCCAGCAGCCACCGGGACAGGGAAGCCTACGAGCAGTACTTC
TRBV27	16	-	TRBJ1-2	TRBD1	CASSDRVGQANYGYTF	TGTGCCAGCAGCGACAGGGTAGGGCAAGCTAACTATGGCTACACCTTC
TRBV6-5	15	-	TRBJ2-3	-	CASSYSGQRTDTQYF	TGTGCCAGCAGTTACTCTGGGCAACGCACAGATACGCAGTATTTT
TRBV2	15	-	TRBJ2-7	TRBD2	CASSSIAGGSYEQYF	TGTGCCAGCAGTTCCATAGCGGGAGGATCCTACGAGCAGTACTTC
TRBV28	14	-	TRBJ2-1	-	CASRPPGLTNEQFF	TGTGCCAGCAGACCACCGGGACTCACCAATGAGCAGTTCTTC
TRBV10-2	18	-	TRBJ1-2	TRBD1	CASSESGTGALGYYGYTF	TGCGCCAGCAGTGAGTCCGGGACAGGGGCTTTAGGGTACTATGGCTACACCTTC
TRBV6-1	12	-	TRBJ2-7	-	CASSGGGNEQYF	TGTGCCAGCAGTGGGGGAGGCAACGAGCAGTACTTC
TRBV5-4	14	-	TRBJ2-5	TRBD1	CASSRDRGSETQYF	TGTGCCAGCAGCCGGGACAGGGGCTCAGAGACCCAGTACTTC
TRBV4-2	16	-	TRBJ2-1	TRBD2	CASSQVAGGPVNEQFF	TGTGCCAGCAGCCAAGTGGCGGGAGGGCCGGTCAATGAGCAGTTCTTC
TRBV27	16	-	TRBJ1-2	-	CASSLLGQGRTYGYTF	TGTGCCAGCAGTTTATTGGGGCAGGGGCGGACCTATGGCTACACCTTC
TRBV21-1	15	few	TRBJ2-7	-	CASSKPDSLAYEQYF	TGTGCCAGCAGCAAACCGGACTCGCTAGCCTACGAGCAGTACTTC
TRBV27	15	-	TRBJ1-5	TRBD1	CASSLSITGGQPQHF	TGTGCCAGCAGTTTATCGATAACAGGGGGTCAGCCCCAGCATTTT
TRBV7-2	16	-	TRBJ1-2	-	CASSLVAGQTNYGYTF	TGTGCCAGCAGCTTAGTGGCAGGTCAAACTAACTATGGCTACACCTTC